A selection of T cell receptor beta chains follows, all from one sample in a study of blood T cells in healthy people across ages. One entry per CDR3 protein results from TCRdb running MiXCR on the 5' RACE reads. The sample holds fewer than 650,000 distinct CDR3 sequences, about 25% seen once. This sample also appeared in a second study, on T cells of mothers and their children.

The sequenced sample consisted of blood. These receptors were collected from a boy younger than 10 in good health. The CDR3 runs from the conserved cysteine through the conserved F or W. The D gene is left open where the match is weak. Where a row states a size, it is once, few, many or the class of an expanded clone; other rows omit it.

clone size: NA
J gene: TRBJ2-1
CDR3 length: 14
V gene: TRBV7-2
D gene: NA
CDR3 DNA: TGTGCCAGCAGCTTTCACGGCGGGCCCAATGAGCAGTTCTTC
CDR3 protein: CASSFHGGPNEQFF

clone size: few
J gene: TRBJ2-1
CDR3 length: 17
V gene: TRBV6-6
D gene: TRBD2
CDR3 DNA: TGTGCCAGCAGTTGGTCTAGCGGGAGGGTGTCCTACAATGAGCAGTTCTTC
CDR3 protein: CASSWSSGRVSYNEQFF

clone size: few
J gene: TRBJ2-5
CDR3 length: 15
V gene: TRBV7-2
D gene: NA
CDR3 DNA: TGTGCCAGCAGCTTAGCTAGCGTTGAGTGGGAGACCCAGTACTTC
CDR3 protein: CASSLASVEWETQYF

clone size: few
J gene: TRBJ1-6
CDR3 length: 17
V gene: TRBV30
D gene: NA
CDR3 DNA: TGTGCCTGGAGTCGAGAGTATCGCCTCCATAATAATTCACCCCTCCACTTT
CDR3 protein: CAWSREYRLHNNSPLHF

clone size: NA
J gene: TRBJ2-5
CDR3 length: 17
V gene: TRBV28
D gene: TRBD1
CDR3 DNA: TGTGCCAGCAGTTCCCCTTTCCGGGACAGGGCTCAAGAGACCCAGTACTTC
CDR3 protein: CASSSPFRDRAQETQYF

clone size: NA
J gene: TRBJ2-5
CDR3 length: 15
V gene: TRBV12-3/TRBV12-4
D gene: TRBD1
CDR3 DNA: TGTGCCAGCAGACCCCTCCAGGGGGCATGGGAGACCCAGTACTTC
CDR3 protein: CASRPLQGAWETQYF

clone size: NA
J gene: TRBJ2-1
CDR3 length: 14
V gene: TRBV7-9
D gene: NA
CDR3 DNA: TGTGCCAGCAGCTTAGGGGGGCCCACCAATGAGCAGTTCTTC
CDR3 protein: CASSLGGPTNEQFF

clone size: NA
J gene: TRBJ2-5
CDR3 length: 12
V gene: TRBV30
D gene: TRBD1
CDR3 DNA: TGTGCCTGGACAGGGGGCGGCGAGACCCAGTACTTC
CDR3 protein: CAWTGGGETQYF

clone size: NA
J gene: TRBJ2-2
CDR3 length: 16
V gene: TRBV9
D gene: TRBD1
CDR3 DNA: TGTGCCAGCAGCGTAGAGTCGAGACAGGGGCTCGGGGAGCTGTTTTTT
CDR3 protein: CASSVESRQGLGELFF

clone size: few
J gene: TRBJ2-2
CDR3 length: 15
V gene: TRBV12-3/TRBV12-4
D gene: TRBD2
CDR3 DNA: TGTGCCAGCAGTTTCGGGGGGGCAGGAGGCGGGGAGCTGTTTTTT
CDR3 protein: CASSFGGAGGGELFF

clone size: NA
J gene: TRBJ2-1
CDR3 length: 15
V gene: TRBV5-1
D gene: TRBD2
CDR3 DNA: TGCGCCAGCAGCGCCTCACGCGGGGGGGCCTATGAGCAGTTCTTC
CDR3 protein: CASSASRGGAYEQFF

clone size: few
J gene: TRBJ2-2
CDR3 length: 18
V gene: TRBV4-1
D gene: TRBD2
CDR3 DNA: TGCGCCAGCAGCCTTCGGACTAGCGGGAGACCGAACACCGGGGAGCTGTTTTTT
CDR3 protein: CASSLRTSGRPNTGELFF

clone size: few
J gene: TRBJ2-1
CDR3 length: 15
V gene: TRBV6-5
D gene: TRBD2
CDR3 DNA: TGTGCCAGCAGTTTACGACTAGCGGGACCGAATGAGCAGTTCTTC
CDR3 protein: CASSLRLAGPNEQFF

clone size: NA
J gene: TRBJ2-5
CDR3 length: 15
V gene: TRBV11-1
D gene: TRBD2
CDR3 DNA: TGTGCCAGCAGCTACTGGACTAGCAGGCAAGAGACCCAGTACTTC
CDR3 protein: CASSYWTSRQETQYF

clone size: many
J gene: TRBJ2-5
CDR3 length: 16
V gene: TRBV11-2
D gene: NA
CDR3 DNA: TGTGCCAGCAGCTCCCGACAGGCTGGGAGGCAAGAGACCCAGTACTTC
CDR3 protein: CASSSRQAGRQETQYF

clone size: NA
J gene: TRBJ2-7
CDR3 length: 14
V gene: TRBV7-9
D gene: TRBD1
CDR3 DNA: TGTGCCAGCAGCTCCCGGGACAGGGGGACCGAGCAGTACTTC
CDR3 protein: CASSSRDRGTEQYF

clone size: NA
J gene: TRBJ2-2
CDR3 length: 12
V gene: TRBV6-6
D gene: NA
CDR3 DNA: TGTGCCAGCAGACTTATCGCCGGGGAGCTGTTTTTT
CDR3 protein: CASRLIAGELFF

clone size: NA
J gene: TRBJ2-2
CDR3 length: 13
V gene: TRBV12-3/TRBV12-4
D gene: TRBD2
CDR3 DNA: TGTGCCAGCAGTCCAGCGGGGGCCGGGGAGCTGTTTTTT
CDR3 protein: CASSPAGAGELFF

clone size: NA
J gene: TRBJ1-1
CDR3 length: 13
V gene: TRBV12-3/TRBV12-4
D gene: NA
CDR3 DNA: NA
CDR3 protein: CASGFGAGTEAFF

clone size: NA
J gene: TRBJ1-1
CDR3 length: 16
V gene: TRBV3-1
D gene: TRBD1
CDR3 DNA: TGTGCCAGCAGCCTAGGGACAGGGGTCCTCGGGGCTGAAGCTTTCTTT
CDR3 protein: CASSLGTGVLGAEAFF

clone size: few
J gene: TRBJ2-7
CDR3 length: 13
V gene: TRBV20-1
D gene: NA
CDR3 DNA: TGCAGTGTCAGGAAGTCCGGGACCTACGAGCAGTACTTC
CDR3 protein: CSVRKSGTYEQYF

clone size: NA
J gene: TRBJ2-7
CDR3 length: 15
V gene: TRBV10-2
D gene: TRBD1
CDR3 DNA: TGCGCCAGCAGACCACGAGGAGGACAGGGGATCGAGCAGTACTTC
CDR3 protein: CASRPRGGQGIEQYF

clone size: few
J gene: TRBJ2-2
CDR3 length: 17
V gene: TRBV6-2/TRBV6-3
D gene: TRBD2
CDR3 DNA: TGTGCCAGCAGTTACCTCGTCGGGACTACGAACACCGGGGAGCTGTTTTTT
CDR3 protein: CASSYLVGTTNTGELFF

clone size: few
J gene: TRBJ1-1
CDR3 length: 15
V gene: TRBV29-1
D gene: NA
CDR3 DNA: TGCAGCGCCCGGACAACAGGGAGAGGGAACACTGAAGCTTTCTTT
CDR3 protein: CSARTTGRGNTEAFF

clone size: NA
J gene: TRBJ2-7
CDR3 length: 15
V gene: TRBV4-1
D gene: NA
CDR3 DNA: TGCGCCAGCAGCCAAGAACGGGGAAGCTCCTACGAGCAGTACTTC
CDR3 protein: CASSQERGSSYEQYF

clone size: NA
J gene: TRBJ1-4
CDR3 length: 13
V gene: TRBV2
D gene: NA
CDR3 DNA: TGTGCCAGCAGTGGTCAGGGGCTAGAAAAACTGTTTTTT
CDR3 protein: CASSGQGLEKLFF

clone size: few
J gene: TRBJ1-2
CDR3 length: 14
V gene: TRBV2
D gene: NA
CDR3 DNA: TGTGCCAGCAGTGAAGGGGCCCCTTTACGAGGCTACACCTTC
CDR3 protein: CASSEGAPLRGYTF

clone size: few
J gene: TRBJ2-1
CDR3 length: 15
V gene: TRBV5-4
D gene: TRBD1
CDR3 DNA: TGTGCCAGCAGCTCGCGACAGGGGTCCTACAATGAGCAGTTCTTC
CDR3 protein: CASSSRQGSYNEQFF

clone size: NA
J gene: TRBJ2-5
CDR3 length: 11
V gene: TRBV5-1
D gene: NA
CDR3 DNA: TGCGCCCCCCGGAGGGAAGAGACCCAGTACTTC
CDR3 protein: CAPRREETQYF

clone size: few
J gene: TRBJ2-1
CDR3 length: 11
V gene: TRBV29-1
D gene: NA
CDR3 DNA: TGCAGCGCTTGGGTCTACAATGAGCAGTTCTTC
CDR3 protein: CSAWVYNEQFF

clone size: once
J gene: TRBJ2-5
CDR3 length: 15
V gene: TRBV11-3
D gene: NA
CDR3 DNA: TGTGCCAGCAGCTTAGATCAGGGCCTCCAAGAGACCCAGTACTTC
CDR3 protein: CASSLDQGLQETQYF

clone size: NA
J gene: TRBJ2-5
CDR3 length: 14
V gene: TRBV7-2
D gene: NA
CDR3 DNA: TGTGCCAGCAGCTTTGGGACTTTACAAGAGACCCAGTACTTC
CDR3 protein: CASSFGTLQETQYF

clone size: few
J gene: TRBJ1-5
CDR3 length: 16
V gene: TRBV6-2/TRBV6-3
D gene: NA
CDR3 DNA: TGTGCCAGCAGTTACTCCTTTGGGGGAGGCGATCAGCCCCAGCATTTT
CDR3 protein: CASSYSFGGGDQPQHF

clone size: few
J gene: TRBJ2-1
CDR3 length: 17
V gene: TRBV5-5
D gene: TRBD2
CDR3 DNA: TGTGCCAGCAGCTTGGGACGACTAGCTCCCAGAGGTGATGAGCAGTTCTTC
CDR3 protein: CASSLGRLAPRGDEQFF

clone size: NA
J gene: TRBJ2-5
CDR3 length: 15
V gene: TRBV7-9
D gene: NA
CDR3 DNA: TGTGCCAGCAGCTCCTGGACTATGTACCAAGAGACCCAGTACTTC
CDR3 protein: CASSSWTMYQETQYF

clone size: few
J gene: TRBJ1-3
CDR3 length: 14
V gene: TRBV29-1
D gene: NA
CDR3 DNA: TGCAGCGTTGAAGATGGAGGGTTTGGAAACACCATATATTTT
CDR3 protein: CSVEDGGFGNTIYF

clone size: NA
J gene: TRBJ1-1
CDR3 length: 13
V gene: TRBV29-1
D gene: NA
CDR3 DNA: TGCAGCGTTTCAGGCAGGGAAAGGACTGAAGCTTTCTTT
CDR3 protein: CSVSGRERTEAFF

clone size: few
J gene: TRBJ1-6
CDR3 length: 15
V gene: TRBV4-1
D gene: NA
CDR3 DNA: TGCGCCAGCAGCCTTACCGGGACGCCTAATTCACCCCTCCACTTT
CDR3 protein: CASSLTGTPNSPLHF

clone size: NA
J gene: TRBJ2-5
CDR3 length: 14
V gene: TRBV5-1
D gene: TRBD1
CDR3 DNA: TGCGCCAGCAGCACAGGACAGGGACAAGAGACCCAGTACTTC
CDR3 protein: CASSTGQGQETQYF

clone size: NA
J gene: TRBJ2-5
CDR3 length: 15
V gene: TRBV12-3/TRBV12-4
D gene: TRBD2
CDR3 DNA: TGTGCCAGCTCGACGACTAGCGGGTTTGTAGAGACCCAGTACTTC
CDR3 protein: CASSTTSGFVETQYF

clone size: NA
J gene: TRBJ1-2
CDR3 length: 14
V gene: TRBV7-2
D gene: NA
CDR3 DNA: TGTGCCAGCAGCTTAGAAGGGAGGGATAGGAGCTACACCTTC
CDR3 protein: CASSLEGRDRSYTF

clone size: NA
J gene: TRBJ2-1
CDR3 length: 17
V gene: TRBV14
D gene: NA
CDR3 DNA: TGTGCCAGCAGCCAAGATGCTGATGGGTGGTTAGCGGCTCAGCAGTTCTTC
CDR3 protein: CASSQDADGWLAAQQFF